Reported below is one T cell receptor beta chain. This record belongs to a study of blood T cell repertoires in COVID-19. For the study at large: Samples of COVID-19 (acute and convalescent) were obtained from the United States, Italy and Spain. T cells, B-cell-depleted T cells, or PBMCs provided the cDNA or gDNA that served as material.

Original processing methods: Cell counts per sample came from amplifying reference gene primers. The method was immunoSEQ multiplex PCR; TCRdb's version includes in-frame clones alone and lacks a portion of them. The DNA was the basis for D and trimming; V, J and clone size are from that table. The sample yields 270,000 or so clones, approximately 86% seen once. Trimming shortened V by 0 bases and J by 3 bases, and 19 bases separated the two germline ends. This CDR3 is 18 amino acids long. Germline CDR1 is SGHRS and CDR2 is YFSETQ. The rearrangement joins TRBV5-1 to TRBJ2-1, with TRBD1 as a possible D gene (7 bases). The sequenced material came from peripheral blood. This TCR derives from a woman between 18 and 29 years old with acute or convalescent COVID-19. The CDR3 is CASSLGPQGGLDYNEQFF. The CDR3 DNA is TGCGCCAGCAGCTTGGGCCCTCAGGGGGGTCTTGACTACAATGAGCAGTTCTTC.